This T cell receptor beta chain is from a study of shared clonotypes between healthy human individuals. Study findings and constraints: Larger richness was generally estimated for naive than memory subsets. Generation probability values for non-shared clonotypes were lower than those for clonotypes shared by all four donors.

Trimming left V 3 bases short and J 10 bases short, with 23 bases between. This CDR3 region has 16 residues. In germline, CDR1 is SGHKS, CDR2 YYEKEE (reference sequence). Once extracted for a subset, genomic DNA was divided evenly among several immunoSEQ plates. The protocol was immunoSEQ multiplex PCR, while the TCRdb copy is restricted to in-frame clones and leaves out a portion. The data contain around 690,000 clones, about 90% of them singletons. To note about this clone: The antigen is undetermined.

Together with CD45RO+ cells, CCR7-negative CD45RA+ TemRA cells were included in CD8 memory. The TCR was taken from a man aged 18 to 35 in good health. Some clones in this sample may be carry-over from other donors' samples. J is TRBJ2-1 and V is TRBV5-5; tentative D call: TRBD2 (6 bases). Sequences were obtained from memory CD8+ T cells from PBMCs. Sample subset: CD45RO+ cells pooled with CCR7-negative TemRA cells. The CDR3 DNA follows: TGTGCCAGCAGCTACCGGGACTTTAGCGACCTGGGGGAGCAGTTCTTC. Amino acids: CASSYRDFSDLGEQFF.